These 29 T cell receptor beta chains were sequenced from one sample in a study of OX40 agonist ivuxolimab in advanced cancers. Measured with immunoSEQ multiplex PCR; TCRdb has only the in-frame clones, and not every one. The sample has approximately 12,000 clones; just under 75% are singletons. This specimen consisted of CD4+ or CD8+ T cells sorted from blood, obtained in a trial of the OX40 agonist ivuxolimab. The receptors come from an adult with an advanced solid tumor such as melanoma, head and neck, liver or kidney cancer.

A note on this clone: Compared with germline, one end of the junction differs, possibly owing to a read error. This same CDR3 is encoded by further DNA sequences in the sample. The chain combines TRBV29-1 with TRBJ2-1; a possible D gene is TRBD2 (6 bases). The CDR3 sequence is 12 residues long. Germline CDR1 and CDR2: SQVTM and ANQGSEA. CDR3 nucleotide sequence: TGCAGCGTTGGGGGGACTGTCAATGAGCAATTCTTC. This encodes CSVGGTVNEQFF.

CDR3 nucleotide sequence: TGCGCCAGCAGCCAGCAGCTCGGCACTGAAGCTTTCTTT. It translates to CASSQQLGTEAFF. The chain recombines TRBV4-1 with TRBJ1-1, with D hard to call. Germline V gene data show CDR1 as MGHRA and CDR2 as YSYEKL. Trimming removed 3 bases at V and 4 bases at J, with 9 bases between. This CDR3 spans 13 amino acids.

The V call is TRBV27, the J call TRBJ1-5; the D gene is possibly TRBD1 (5 bases). From germline, CDR1 is MNHEY and CDR2 SMNVEV (reference sequence). This CDR3 is built from 16 residues. The V gene lost 4 bases and the J gene lost 4 bases, with 17 bases spanning the gap. CDR3 region: CASSSPRGGRNQPQHF. The CDR3 DNA is TGTGCCAGCAGTTCCCCTCGGGGCGGTAGGAATCAGCCCCAGCATTTT.

The chain combines TRBV6-1 with TRBJ1-1, with 7 nucleotides matching TRBD1. Trimming at V came to 6 bases and at J to 1 base, leaving 8 bases not matched to a gene. Germline V gene lookup returns CDR1 MNHNS and CDR2 SASEGT. The CDR3 is 15 residues long. The chain's CDR3 is CASSQADRRNTEAFF. The CDR3 coding sequence is TGTGCCAGCAGCCAAGCGGACAGGAGGAACACTGAAGCTTTCTTT.

The V call is TRBV29-1, the J call TRBJ2-7; possible D gene TRBD1, 5 bases. The CDR3 sequence is 12 residues long. The V and J ends lost 7 bases and 3 bases respectively, with 13 bases between them. Germline V gene sequence: CDR1 SQVTM, CDR2 ANQGSEA. CDR3 in DNA: TGCAGCGCCGGAGAGCAGGGCTACGAGCAGTACTTC. Its translation: CSAGEQGYEQYF.

This clone is labeled medium-sized. The chain recombines TRBV19 with TRBJ1-5; 8 bases are shared with TRBD1. V was clipped by 4 bases and J by 2 bases; unmatched bases: 13. CDR3 length equals 18 residues. The germline CDR1 and CDR2 sequences are LNHDA and SQIVND (reference sequence). The CDR3 sequence: CASSTGGELSTGNQPQHF. CDR3 sequence (DNA): TGTGCCAGTAGTACAGGGGGCGAGCTTTCGACTGGCAATCAGCCCCAGCATTTT.

The V and J genes are TRBV30 and TRBJ1-1, with a tentative D call TRBD1 (5 bases). Trimming stripped 0 bases from V and 5 bases from J, with 10 bases between. CDR3 length: 13 residues. From germline, CDR1 is GTSNPN and CDR2 SVGIG (reference sequence). This CDR3 is CAWSVGPGTEAFF. The CDR3 nucleotides read TGTGCCTGGAGTGTCGGGCCAGGGACTGAAGCTTTCTTT. Variable domain in full (rest from reference TRBV30 and TRBJ1-1): SQTIHQWPATLVQPVGSPLSLECTVEGTSNPNLYWYRQAAGRGLQLLFYSVGIGQISSEVPQNLSASRPQDRQFILSSKKLLLSDSGFYLCAWSVGPGTEAFFGQGTRLTVV.

In this sample, this clone turned up a few times. This chain uses TRBV11-2 with TRBJ1-3; TRBD1 might be the D (5 bases). CDR1 is SGHAT and CDR2 is FQNNGV in the germline V gene. V lost 4 bases and J 3 bases, leaving 10 bases between the germline ends. This CDR3 has 14 residues. CDR3 bases: TGTGCCAGCAGCTCCACAGGAAGTGGAAACACCATATATTTT. This sequence encodes CASSSTGSGNTIYF.

The V and J genes are TRBV7-9 and TRBJ1-2; D is perhaps TRBD1 (6 bases). This CDR3 has 15 amino acids. Germline V gene lookup returns CDR1 SEHNR and CDR2 FQNEAQ (reference sequence). V was shortened by 4 bases and J by 4 bases, with 16 bases between the two germline ends. The CDR3 is CASSSLTGGIYGYTF. The CDR3 DNA is TGTGCCAGCAGCTCATTGACAGGAGGAATCTATGGCTACACCTTC. Supplemented by reference TRBV7-9 and TRBJ1-2, the full variable domain reads DTGVSQNPRHKITKRGQNVTFRCDPISEHNRLYWYRQTLGQGPEFLTYFQNEAQLEKSRLLSDRFSAERPKGSFSTLEIQRTEQGDSAMYLCASSSLTGGIYGYTFGSGTRLTVV.

The V gene is TRBV2, the J gene TRBJ2-7, with D hard to call. In germline, CDR1 is SNHLY, CDR2 FYNNEI. The V end lost 5 bases, the J end lost 6 bases, and 17 bases lay between the germline ends. The CDR3 length is 14 residues. CDR3 nucleotide sequence: TGTGCCAGCAGTCCTGCTTTTGGGGTCGGCGAGCAGTACTTC. Its translation: CASSPAFGVGEQYF.

The J gene is TRBJ2-7, the V gene TRBV30; a possible D gene is TRBD1 (5 bases). This CDR3 has 15 amino acids. CDR1 is GTSNPN and CDR2 is SVGIG in the germline V gene (reference sequence). Trimming removed 0 bases at V and 2 bases at J, with 14 bases between. CDR3 region: CAWSVRPGIPYEQYF. The CDR3 DNA follows: TGTGCCTGGAGTGTACGGCCAGGGATTCCCTACGAGCAGTACTTC.

The CDR3 protein is CASSWSEVLAEAFF. In DNA, the CDR3 is TGTGCCAGCAGTTGGAGTGAGGTTTTGGCTGAAGCTTTCTTT. This chain links TRBV2 with TRBJ1-1; D not resolved. This CDR3 comprises 14 residues. Between the trimmed V and J ends, which lost 5 bases and 6 bases, there was a span of 16 bases. Germline V CDR1 and CDR2: SNHLY, FYNNEI.

The rearrangement links TRBV30 to TRBJ1-2; D remains ambiguous. This CDR3 has 10 residues. Trimming took off 7 bases at V and 4 bases at J, with 7 bases between the two ends. Germline CDR1 reads GTSNPN; CDR2 reads SVGIG (reference sequence). The CDR3: CASDSYGYTF. CDR3 sequence (DNA): TGTGCCTCTGATAGCTATGGCTACACCTTC. The entire variable domain, with the rest obtained from reference TRBV30 and TRBJ1-2, is as follows: SQTIHQWPATLVQPVGSPLSLECTVEGTSNPNLYWYRQAAGRGLQLLFYSVGIGQISSEVPQNLSASRPQDRQFILSSKKLLLSDSGFYLCASDSYGYTFGSGTRLTVV.

This rearrangement joins TRBV6-1 to TRBJ2-5; 7 bases are shared with TRBD1. The CDR3 sequence is 13 residues long. The germline V gene encodes CDR1 MNHNS and CDR2 SASEGT. Trimming removed 6 bases from V and 4 bases from J; junction bases left unmatched: 5. The CDR3 DNA sequence: TGTGCCAGCAGGAACAGGGGTTTAGAGACCCAGTACTTC. This sequence encodes CASRNRGLETQYF.

Turning to this clone: The germline gene is not matched at one end of the junction; a read error may be the cause. J is TRBJ1-2 and V is TRBV5-4; 8 nucleotides align to TRBD1. Germline-derived CDR1 and CDR2 are SGHNT and YYREEE (reference sequence). The CDR3 extends over 14 amino acids. DNA for the CDR3: TGTACCAGCAGCTTTATTGGACAGGGTGGTGGCTACACCTTC. Encoded protein: CTSSFIGQGGGYTF.

CDR3 DNA sequence: TGCGCCAGCAGCCAAGATAGCGGGAGGTACGAGCAGTACTTC. Translation gives CASSQDSGRYEQYF. This chain connects TRBV4-1 to TRBJ2-7; 10 bases map to TRBD2. Germline CDR1 is MGHRA and CDR2 is YSYEKL. V lost 0 bases, J lost 4 bases, and 0 bases stayed unmatched. The CDR3 covers 14 residues.

The gene calls are TRBV7-6 and TRBJ2-6, with D possibly being TRBD1 or TRBD2 (5 bases each). The CDR3 has 19 amino acids. With 5 bases removed from V and 0 bases from J, the gap between germline ends came to 20 bases. CDR1 and CDR2 (germline): SGHVS, FNYEAQ. CDR3: CASSAFFIRESSGANVLTF. The CDR3 DNA sequence: TGTGCCAGCAGCGCCTTCTTCATCAGGGAGAGCTCTGGGGCCAACGTCCTGACTTTC.

The rearrangement links TRBV27 to TRBJ2-3; 7 bases are a match to TRBD2. Trimming cost V 4 bases and J 4 bases; bases outside gene matches: 8. Germline V CDR1 and CDR2: MNHEY, SMNVEV (reference sequence). CDR3 length: 15 amino acids. CDR3 sequence reads: CASSSGSGKADTQYF. The CDR3 region has the DNA TGTGCCAGCAGTTCGGGAAGCGGGAAGGCAGATACGCAGTATTTT.

This clone is termed medium-sized. This chain connects TRBV9 to TRBJ2-5; 7 bases are shared with TRBD2. The V and J ends lost 5 bases and 4 bases, in that order; junction bases with no gene match: 8. CDR1 and CDR2 from the germline V gene are SGDLS and YYNGEE. CDR3 length: 14 residues. CDR3 coding DNA: TGTGCCAGCAGTCGAACTAGCGTAACAGAGACCCAGTACTTC. It is translated as CASSRTSVTETQYF.

The chain couples TRBV6-5 to TRBJ2-5; D is possibly TRBD2 (7 bases). Trimming left V 4 bases short and J 5 bases short, with 14 bases between. Germline V lookup: CDR1 MNHEY, CDR2 SVGAGI. The CDR3 runs 14 residues. CDR3 DNA sequence: TGTGCCAGCAGTTTTGGGGGGGCTCAGGAGACCCAGTACTTC. This translates into CASSFGGAQETQYF.

This clone occurred a few times. The chain joins TRBV2 to TRBJ2-2; D unclear. CDR3 length: 11 amino acids. Trimming took off 0 bases at V and 7 bases at J, with 0 bases between the two ends. CDR1 and CDR2 (germline): SNHLY, FYNNEI. The CDR3 DNA is TGTGCCAGCAGTGAAGCCGGGGAGCTGTTTTTT. It encodes CASSEAGELFF.

The sample holds a few counts of this clone. The chain has TRBV28 and TRBJ2-3; 12 bases line up with TRBD2. Per germline, CDR1 MDHEN and CDR2 SYDVKM. With V trimmed by 3 bases and J by 4 bases, 8 bases remained unmatched. This CDR3 is built from 17 residues. In DNA form, the CDR3 reads TGTGCCAGCAGTTTTTTGACTAGCGGGAGTGTGGCAGATACGCAGTATTTT. It encodes CASSFLTSGSVADTQYF.

The J gene is TRBJ2-1, the V gene TRBV9; TRBD1 is a possible D gene (6 bases). The V end was cut by 3 bases, the J end by 1 base, with 17 bases between. CDR3 length: 17 amino acids. The germline V gene encodes CDR1 SGDLS and CDR2 YYNGEE. The CDR3 nucleotides are TGTGCCAGCAGCGCAGCAACAGGGATGGGTTCCTACAATGAGCAGTTCTTC. This encodes CASSAATGMGSYNEQFF.

This sequence joins TRBV11-2 and TRBJ2-7, with 11 bases fitting TRBD2. The ends lost 5 bases at V and 0 bases at J; junction bases unmatched: 3. The CDR3 is 15 amino acids. Per the germline V gene, CDR1 is SGHAT and CDR2 is FQNNGV. In nucleotides, the CDR3 is TGTGCCAGCAGCCCCGGGACTAGCGGCTCCTACGAGCAGTACTTC. Translating gives CASSPGTSGSYEQYF.

The V gene is TRBV27, the J gene TRBJ2-7; 10 bases line up with TRBD2. The V and J ends lost 4 bases and 4 bases, in that order; junction bases with no gene match: 7. There are 15 residues in the CDR3. Per the germline V gene, CDR1 is MNHEY and CDR2 is SMNVEV (reference sequence). The chain's CDR3 is CASSSQREGRYEQYF. CDR3 DNA sequence: TGTGCCAGCAGTTCCCAGCGGGAGGGCCGGTACGAGCAGTACTTC.

The chain has TRBV7-9 and TRBJ2-7; D remains ambiguous. V lost 5 bases and J 4 bases, leaving 15 bases between the germline ends. CDR1 is SEHNR and CDR2 is FQNEAQ in the germline V gene (reference sequence). CDR3 length: 14 amino acids. The CDR3: CASSPAASFYEQYF. In nucleotides, the CDR3 is TGTGCCAGCAGCCCCGCAGCGAGTTTTTACGAGCAGTACTTC. Drawing the rest from reference TRBV7-9 and TRBJ2-7, the complete variable domain is DTGVSQNPRHKITKRGQNVTFRCDPISEHNRLYWYRQTLGQGPEFLTYFQNEAQLEKSRLLSDRFSAERPKGSFSTLEIQRTEQGDSAMYLCASSPAASFYEQYFGPGTRLTVT.

This clone showed up just a few times. This sequence joins TRBV2 and TRBJ2-7; D is unclear. V lost 2 bases to trimming and J lost 3 bases, with 8 bases between them. Germline loops: CDR1 SNHLY, CDR2 FYNNEI. The CDR3 has 13 amino acids. CDR3 sequence (DNA): TGTGCCAGCAGTGAAAACGCCGGCTACGAGCAGTACTTC. It yields the protein CASSENAGYEQYF.

V usage is TRBV14 and J usage is TRBJ2-5; D is perhaps TRBD1 or TRBD2 (5 bases each). The CDR3 runs to 14 residues. The germline V and J ends were trimmed by 1 base and 4 bases, with 10 bases remaining between them. Germline V gene sequence: CDR1 SGHDN, CDR2 FVKESK. DNA for the CDR3: TGTGCCAGCAGCCAAGTAAAGGGGAGAGAGACCCAGTACTTC. Protein sequence: CASSQVKGRETQYF.

Concerning this clone: A much bigger clone sits one base away, suggesting this may be a read error. This chain uses TRBV27 with TRBJ2-6; TRBD1 matches 7 bases. The CDR3 has 15 residues. The V gene's germline CDR1 is MNHEY and CDR2 SMNVEV (reference sequence). The junction had 1 base not matched to a gene; V was cut back by 5 bases and J by 0 bases. The CDR3 sequence is CASSRQGSGANVLTF. As DNA, the CDR3 is TGTGCCAGCAGTCGACAGGGCTCTGGGGCCAACGTCCTGACTTTC.